The rows below give T cell receptor beta chains drawn from one sample of a study of cytomegalovirus exposure and HLA in healthy donors. The data were produced by immunoSEQ multiplex PCR, yet TCRdb's version contains in-frame clones alone and is incomplete. The sample contains around 180,000 clones, under 80% of which appear only once. The sequencing sample was made of PBMCs. These receptors were collected from a woman aged 50 to 65 in good health and CMV-seropositive. The CDR3 runs from the conserved cysteine through the conserved F or W. D genes are given only for firm matches. Size is stated for part of the rows, as once, few or many counts, or as a class when the clone is expanded.

size: NA
D: NA
V: TRBV9
J: TRBJ1-6
CDR3: CASSSREGRSPLHF
DNA: TGTGCCAGCAGCTCACGGGAGGGGCGGTCACCCCTCCACTTT

size: NA
D: NA
V: TRBV6-1
J: TRBJ2-1
CDR3: CASSELGGTYNEQFF
DNA: TGTGCCAGCAGTGAATTGGGCGGGACTTACAATGAGCAGTTCTTC

size: NA
D: NA
V: TRBV6-1
J: TRBJ1-5
CDR3: CASSDLLRVAQPQHF
DNA: TGTGCCAGCAGTGACCTACTCAGGGTCGCTCAGCCCCAGCATTTT

size: NA
D: NA
V: TRBV5-8
J: TRBJ2-7
CDR3: CASSLAGTAYEQYF
DNA: TGTGCCAGCAGCTTGGCAGGGACTGCCTACGAGCAGTACTTC

size: few
D: NA
V: TRBV5-1
J: TRBJ2-7
CDR3: CASSLANSYEQYF
DNA: TGCGCCAGCAGCTTGGCCAACTCCTACGAGCAGTACTTC

size: NA
D: NA
V: TRBV7-9
J: TRBJ1-2
CDR3: CSSSPRRGEGGYTF
DNA: TGTTCCAGCAGCCCTCGGAGGGGAGAGGGTGGCTACACCTTC

size: NA
D: TRBD1
V: TRBV7-9
J: TRBJ2-1
CDR3: CASSSDRISYNEQFF
DNA: TGTGCCAGCAGCTCGGACAGGATATCCTACAATGAGCAGTTCTTC

size: NA
D: NA
V: TRBV6-5
J: TRBJ1-6
CDR3: CATGPGGKSPLHF
DNA: TGTGCCACCGGTCCGGGGGGCAAGTCACCCCTCCACTTT

size: NA
D: NA
V: TRBV29-1
J: TRBJ2-3
CDR3: CSVESFARVAADTQYF
DNA: TGCAGCGTTGAATCTTTTGCCAGGGTAGCAGCAGATACGCAGTATTTT

size: NA
D: NA
V: TRBV5-1
J: TRBJ2-7
CDR3: CASSLVGGREQYF
DNA: TGCGCCAGCAGCTTGGTCGGGGGACGCGAGCAGTACTTC

size: NA
D: TRBD1
V: TRBV10-3
J: TRBJ2-2
CDR3: CAISEDRGRTGELFF
DNA: TGTGCCATCAGTGAGGACAGGGGAAGAACCGGGGAGCTGTTTTTT

size: few
D: TRBD2
V: TRBV15
J: TRBJ2-5
CDR3: CATSRGLTSGGAGETQYF
DNA: TGTGCCACCAGCAGAGGTTTGACTAGCGGGGGGGCCGGGGAGACCCAGTACTTC

size: few
D: NA
V: TRBV27
J: TRBJ1-1
CDR3: CASRKAAKDTEAFF
DNA: TGTGCCAGCAGAAAGGCGGCGAAGGACACTGAAGCTTTCTTT

size: NA
D: NA
V: TRBV5-1
J: TRBJ1-4
CDR3: CASSSRGFNEKLFF
DNA: TGCGCCAGCAGCTCCCGGGGTTTTAATGAAAAACTGTTTTTT

size: NA
D: TRBD1
V: TRBV18
J: TRBJ1-1
CDR3: CASSPDGQGSTEAFF
DNA: TGTGCCAGCTCACCCGATGGACAGGGGTCCACTGAAGCTTTCTTT

size: NA
D: NA
V: TRBV5-6
J: TRBJ1-2
CDR3: CASSLSNPGGYTF
DNA: TGTGCCAGCAGCTTGTCAAATCCCGGGGGCTACACCTTC

size: few
D: TRBD1
V: TRBV5-6
J: TRBJ1-3
CDR3: CASSSGTVSGNTIYF
DNA: TGTGCCAGCAGCTCGGGGACAGTCTCGGGAAACACCATATATTTT

size: NA
D: NA
V: TRBV20-1
J: TRBJ2-7
CDR3: CSAATGGVQYF
DNA: TGCAGTGCTGCTACAGGGGGGGTGCAGTACTTC

size: NA
D: NA
V: TRBV7-9
J: TRBJ1-2
CDR3: CASSLGTYYGYTF
DNA: TGTGCCAGCAGCTTAGGAACTTACTATGGCTACACCTTC

size: NA
D: TRBD2
V: TRBV7-6
J: TRBJ2-3
CDR3: CASSFPGLAGATDTQYF
DNA: TGTGCCAGCAGCTTTCCGGGACTAGCGGGGGCCACAGATACGCAGTATTTT

size: NA
D: TRBD2
V: TRBV5-1
J: TRBJ2-2
CDR3: CASSSGLASTGELFF
DNA: TGCGCCAGCAGCTCCGGACTAGCGAGCACCGGGGAGCTGTTTTTT

size: NA
D: TRBD1
V: TRBV7-8
J: TRBJ1-2
CDR3: CASSSDRRGQIYQNGYTF
DNA: TGTGCCAGCAGCTCGGACAGGAGAGGACAGATTTATCAGAATGGCTACACCTTC

size: NA
D: TRBD2
V: TRBV6-5
J: TRBJ2-7
CDR3: CASRLLARSSYEQYF
DNA: TGTGCCAGCAGACTACTAGCGCGGAGCTCCTACGAGCAGTACTTC

size: once
D: TRBD1
V: TRBV5-1
J: TRBJ2-7
CDR3: CASRKGDRGTYEQYF
DNA: TGCGCCAGCAGGAAGGGGGACAGGGGCACCTACGAGCAGTACTTC

size: NA
D: NA
V: TRBV7-9
J: TRBJ1-3
CDR3: CASSSANGNTIYF
DNA: TGTGCCAGCAGCTCCGCTAATGGAAACACCATATATTTT

size: NA
D: NA
V: TRBV18
J: TRBJ2-6
CDR3: CASSDGQSGANVLTF
DNA: TGTGCCAGCTCAGACGGACAATCTGGGGCCAACGTCCTGACTTTC

size: NA
D: NA
V: TRBV19
J: TRBJ2-6
CDR3: CASSMIRWAPDSGANVLTF
DNA: TGTGCCAGTAGTATGATTCGGTGGGCACCCGATTCTGGGGCCAACGTCCTGACTTTC

size: NA
D: NA
V: TRBV25-1
J: TRBJ2-7
CDR3: CASSGSRSGDFYEQYF
DNA: TGTGCCAGCAGTGGCTCAAGGTCAGGGGATTTTTACGAGCAGTACTTC

size: NA
D: NA
V: TRBV5-8
J: TRBJ2-3
CDR3: CASSWRGEGTDTQYF
DNA: TGTGCCAGCAGCTGGCGCGGGGAGGGCACAGATACGCAGTATTTT

size: NA
D: NA
V: TRBV29-1
J: TRBJ1-5
CDR3: CSPVVEGNQPQHF
DNA: TGCAGCCCCGTGGTTGAGGGCAATCAGCCCCAGCATTTT

size: NA
D: NA
V: TRBV4-1
J: TRBJ2-1
CDR3: CASSQEWSEQFF
DNA: TGCGCCAGCAGCCAAGAATGGAGTGAGCAGTTCTTC

size: NA
D: TRBD2
V: TRBV11-1
J: TRBJ2-1
CDR3: CASSPGAGGPIRGNEQFF
DNA: TGTGCCAGCAGCCCGGGAGCGGGGGGGCCAATTCGAGGAAATGAGCAGTTCTTC

size: NA
D: NA
V: TRBV5-6
J: TRBJ1-1
CDR3: CASSLSRDLGLAFF
DNA: TGTGCCAGCAGCTTGTCCCGGGACTTGGGTTTGGCTTTCTTT

size: NA
D: NA
V: TRBV4-1
J: TRBJ1-6
CDR3: CASTLGAGDNSPLHF
DNA: TGCGCCAGCACTTTAGGGGCAGGGGATAATTCACCCCTCCACTTT

size: once
D: NA
V: TRBV5-1
J: TRBJ1-3
CDR3: CASARSGGSGNTIYF
DNA: TGCGCCAGCGCCCGATCCGGAGGATCAGGAAACACCATATATTTT